This TCR beta chain stems from a study of T cell clones after liver transplantation (dated by TCRdb to between 2018 and 2021). Concerning the study at large: The samples were obtained from ITN030ST, a randomized trial that attempted immunosuppression withdrawal within 2 years after liver transplantation. Third party-reactive TCRbeta sequences were also identified from pre-transplant MLRs to serve as an antigen-independent comparator for donor-reactive sequences. A cohort of 8 liver transplant recipients was studied, of whom 3 were classified as tolerant and 5 as non-tolerant. Tolerance was defined as complete immunosuppression withdrawal for at least one year with no rise in liver enzymes beyond twice the upper limit of normal. Blood samples were collected pre-transplant, then pre-randomization ahead of withdrawal, and finally post-randomization once withdrawal had either been completed or failed. No induction therapy was given to the subjects, and standard immunosuppression was administered until randomization at 12-24 months post-transplant. Donor-reactive T cell clones were identified by TCRbeta sequencing after a pre-transplant mixed lymphocyte reaction and then tracked in post-transplant blood. Three of the eight recipients were HCV-positive; the others were transplanted for non-autoimmune, non-viral indications.

High-throughput TCRbeta CDR3 sequencing of frozen genomic DNA was performed by immunoSEQ, with PCR amplification, mapping, bias correction and internal controls included. The paper's data handling went like this. Productive rearrangements were retained, and unique TCRbeta sequences were defined by the CDR3 nucleotide sequence together with the V and J gene. A sequence counted as donor-reactive only if the sequence showed at least 5-fold expansion in CFSE-low cells compared with unstimulated pre-transplant cells and had a frequency of at least 0.01%. Per-subject minimum frequency thresholds, based on the lowest-template unstimulated sample, ensured at least 90% detection power. Jensen-Shannon divergence between the top 1000 TCRbeta sequences post-transplant and pre-transplant was used to measure repertoire turnover. Two-sided Fisher's exact tests were used to test for changes in the detection of donor-reactive sequences. Drawn from immuneACCESS, this table holds only the in-frame rearrangements with V and J called that TCRdb kept. Clones are partly lost; checked studies trace under half to an unresolved V gene and leave the rest unexplained. V and J calls and clone size are those listed in that table; D and trimming were worked out from the DNA. This sample gives about 80,000 clones in total; roughly four fifths of them show up just once. Jointly, the top ten make up roughly 0.44% of the sample.

Here is what the overall study found, with its caveats: The conclusions were preliminary, being limited by small, heterogeneous patient numbers and by non-standardized post-transplant time points. Once repertoire turnover was taken into account, donor-reactive detection showed a significant reduction for CD4 in 7 of 8 subjects and for CD8 in 8 of 8. Low numbers of available donor cells limited the measurable donor-reactive repertoire in two subjects. Because allograft tissue specimens were not available, migration of donor-reactive T cells into the graft, rather than deletion, may have occurred. A significant post-transplant decrease in circulating donor-reactive CD4 TCRbeta sequences was observed in 5 of 8 subjects, irrespective of tolerance or HCV status. Donor-reactive sequences decreased more than third party-reactive sequences, which suggests partial antigen-specific deletion that was not related to withdrawal success.

Unstimulated PBMCs, after thawing, were stained for CD3, CD4 and CD8 and then FACS-sorted into CD3+CD4+ and CD3+CD8+ populations. Randomization to immunosuppression withdrawal applied to every one of the 8 studied subjects. The Qiagen DNeasy Blood and Tissue Kit was used for isolation of genomic DNA. With respect to this clone: What this receptor recognizes is not known. No clone much larger than this one lies a single base away; base qualities are absent.

V gives up 0 bases and J gives up 7 bases, and the segment between their germline ends measures 13 bases. Including the terminal cysteine and phenylalanine, the CDR3 comprises 14 residues. The retained sequence is limited to the CDR3, 42 bases, with the frame set at the first base. Based on the germline V gene (reference sequence), the CDR1 and CDR2 sequences are MNHNY and SVGAGI. The source is a human patient who received a liver transplant. Some T cells present after a transplant may be cells of the graft donor. This receptor chain uses TRBV6-6 and TRBJ2-7; the D gene is perhaps TRBD1, on 5 matching bases. Sequencing was performed on CD4+ T cells from blood, taken 45 to 47 months after liver transplant. The CDR3 in this case is CASSYSQGWVEQYF. Here is the DNA: TGTGCCAGCAGTTACTCGCAGGGCTGGGTGGAGCAGTACTTC.